The source of this TCR beta chain is a study of blood T cells in healthy people across ages. Study-wide background: Capture via template switching afforded approximately one barcoded beta molecule per two T cells.

Whole-study results and caveats: Across the age range, TCR beta diversity per million T cells fell in a roughly linear way. Strong correlation was found linking TCR beta diversity to naive T cell percentage. Estimates of total diversity, which came from one million sequenced T cells, were considered to be underestimates.

This CDR3 is 14 amino acids long. Germline CDR1 and CDR2: SGHKS and YYEKEE (reference sequence). V lost 6 bases, J lost 2 bases, and 14 bases lay in between. A second roughly 7 to 12 cycle PCR used barcoded and J-beta primers. TCRdb used MiXCR to reprocess the 5' RACE reads, holding one entry per CDR3 protein. The sample lists roughly 570,000 distinct CDR3 sequences, roughly 28% seen once, with about 18% in the top ten. Of note for this clonotype: Antigen unknown.

This chain joins TRBV5-5 and TRBJ1-2; TRBD1 might be the D (6 bases). The TCR sequence derives from a woman aged 65 to 85 in good health. The sample was blood. CDR3 loop: CASNRQVQNYGYTF. The CDR3 DNA follows: TGTGCCAGCAACCGACAGGTTCAGAACTATGGCTACACCTTC.